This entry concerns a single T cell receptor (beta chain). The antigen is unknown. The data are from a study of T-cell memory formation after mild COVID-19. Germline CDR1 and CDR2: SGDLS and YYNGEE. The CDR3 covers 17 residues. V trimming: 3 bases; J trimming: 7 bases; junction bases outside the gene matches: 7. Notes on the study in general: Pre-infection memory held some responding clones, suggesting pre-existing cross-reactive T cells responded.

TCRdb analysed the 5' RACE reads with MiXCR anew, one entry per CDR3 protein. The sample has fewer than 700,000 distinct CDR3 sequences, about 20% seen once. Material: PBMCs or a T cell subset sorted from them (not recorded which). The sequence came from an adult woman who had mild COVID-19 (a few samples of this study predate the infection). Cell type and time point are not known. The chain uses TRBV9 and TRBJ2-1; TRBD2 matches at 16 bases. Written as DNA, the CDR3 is TGTGCCAGCAGCGGTCCGGGACTAGCGGGGGGGTTGAATGAGCAGTTCTTC. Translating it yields CASSGPGLAGGLNEQFF. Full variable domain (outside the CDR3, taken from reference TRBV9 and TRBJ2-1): DSGVTQTPKHLITATGQRVTLRCSPRSGDLSVYWYQQSLDQGLQFLIQYYNGEERAKGNILERFSAQQFPDLHSELNLSSLELGDSALYFCASSGPGLAGGLNEQFFGPGTRLTVL.